This entry lists 25 T cell receptor beta chains sequenced from one sample in a study of CD8 T cells in ankylosing spondylitis. Each CDR3 protein is one row after TCRdb ran MiXCR on the 5' RACE reads. The data show a few hundred thousand distinct CDR3 sequences, 11% seen once. Sequenced: blood, either unsorted or a sorted T cell fraction (not recorded which). All receptors derive from a female donor with ankylosing spondylitis or in good health (not recorded which).

This clonotype has ten or more counts. V is TRBV5-1 and J is TRBJ2-1; 7 positions agree with TRBD1. V shed 3 bases, J shed 5 bases, and the junction held 5 bases outside the gene matches. The CDR3 covers 14 residues. Germline values: CDR1 SGHRS, CDR2 YFSETQ. DNA of the CDR3: TGCGCCAGCAGCTCCCTGGGACAGAACAATGAGCAGTTCTTC. This sequence encodes CASSSLGQNNEQFF.

This sequence joins TRBV3-1 and TRBJ1-6; a weak D match, TRBD1 (5 bases). Looked up from germline, CDR1 is LGHDT and CDR2 is YNNKEL (reference sequence). The germline V and J ends were trimmed by 5 bases and 7 bases, with 12 bases remaining between them. This CDR3 contains 14 residues. The DNA of the CDR3 is TGTGCCAGCAGCTCCGGGACGGAAAATTCACCCCTCCACTTT. Its translation: CASSSGTENSPLHF.

This sequence joins TRBV20-1 and TRBJ2-3; 8 bases match TRBD2. The CDR3 is 16 residues long. The V segment lost 3 bases and the J segment 2 bases; nucleotides outside the gene matches: 10. Germline V CDR1 and CDR2: DFQATT, SNEGSKA (reference sequence). The CDR3 DNA follows: TGCAGTGCTAGTGAAACCGGGCGGGGGGACACAGATACGCAGTATTTT. It yields the protein CSASETGRGDTDTQYF.

J is TRBJ2-2 and V is TRBV19, with 9 bases lining up with TRBD1. The germline CDR1 and CDR2 sequences are LNHDA and SQIVND (reference sequence). CDR3 length equals 15 residues. J gave up 5 bases and V 7 bases, and 8 bases lay outside the gene matches. In DNA, the CDR3 is TGTGCCAGTAATGTAGGGACAGGGTCTACCGGGGAGCTGTTTTTT. Protein sequence: CASNVGTGSTGELFF.

This clonotype was seen repeatedly, ten times or more. The chain is built from TRBV5-5 and TRBJ2-1, with a tentative D call TRBD2 (5 bases). This CDR3 has 13 residues. Per the germline V gene, CDR1 is SGHKS and CDR2 is YYEKEE (reference sequence). Trimming shortened V by 7 bases and J by 6 bases, and 14 bases separated the two germline ends. The CDR3 bases are TGTGCCAGCGTCCGGGATTGGGGCAATGAGCAGTTCTTC. Translated, it gives CASVRDWGNEQFF.

The chain uses TRBV12-3 or TRBV12-4 and TRBJ2-3, with 10 positions matching TRBD2. CDR3 length: 19 residues. After removal of 0 bases from V and 4 bases from J, the junction contained 13 bases not matched to a gene. Here the CDR3 reads CASSLALWLAGVNSDTQYF. In nucleotides, the CDR3 is TGTGCCAGCAGTTTAGCGCTCTGGCTAGCGGGAGTGAACTCAGATACGCAGTATTTT.

This clonotype was counted ten times or more. The chain has TRBV20-1 and TRBJ2-5; D perhaps matches TRBD2 (6 bases). This CDR3 has 15 amino acids. Trimming shortened V by 0 bases and J by 1 base, and 12 bases separated the two germline ends. Germline assignment: CDR1 DFQATT and CDR2 SNEGSKA (reference sequence). The CDR3 region is CSARDGAGPQETQYF. The CDR3 DNA sequence: TGCAGTGCTAGAGATGGAGCGGGTCCCCAAGAGACCCAGTACTTC.

The V call is TRBV19, the J call TRBJ2-7; 7 positions agree with TRBD1. Germline CDR1 and CDR2: LNHDA and SQIVND (reference sequence). The CDR3 covers 14 residues. V gave up 2 bases and J gave up 3 bases; unmatched junction bases: 4. The CDR3 coding sequence is TGTGCCAGTAGTATAAGACAGGGAAGCTACGAGCAGTACTTC. As protein: CASSIRQGSYEQYF. The full variable domain, in which reference TRBV19 and TRBJ2-7 provide the parts outside the CDR3, is DGGITQSPKYLFRKEGQNVTLSCEQNLNHDAMYWYRQDPGQGLRLIYYSQIVNDFQKGDIAEGYSVSREKKESFPLTVTSAQKNPTAFYLCASSIRQGSYEQYFGPGTRLTVT.

This clonotype was found many times. This chain uses TRBV5-1 with TRBJ2-7; perhaps TRBD2 as D (5 bases). CDR3 size: 15 residues. V lost 4 bases and J 1 base, leaving 15 bases between the germline ends. Germline loops: CDR1 SGHRS, CDR2 YFSETQ. This chain's CDR3 is CASSRGTDSSYEQYF. The CDR3 bases are TGCGCCAGCAGCCGGGGAACAGATTCGTCCTACGAGCAGTACTTC.

This clonotype was observed a single time. V gene TRBV5-1 combines with J gene TRBJ2-7; the D call may be TRBD1 or TRBD2 (5 bases each). CDR1 and CDR2 from the germline V gene are SGHRS and YFSETQ. CDR3 size: 15 residues. Trimming left V 4 bases short and J 7 bases short, with 21 bases between. This CDR3 is CASSQNPGPAEEQYF. CDR3 DNA: TGCGCCAGCAGCCAAAATCCGGGACCGGCTGAGGAGCAGTACTTC.

V gene TRBV5-4 combines with J gene TRBJ1-1; 7 nucleotides match TRBD1. The CDR3 has 16 residues. Germline V gene lookup returns CDR1 SGHNT and CDR2 YYREEE (reference sequence). The trim removed 1 base at V and 4 bases at J, leaving 10 bases unmatched. CDR3: CASSLSLVGQFTEAFF. CDR3 DNA: TGTGCCAGCAGCTTGAGCCTTGTGGGACAGTTCACTGAAGCTTTCTTT.

Many counts were recorded for this clonotype. This chain links TRBV7-2 with TRBJ1-1; D possibly corresponds to TRBD1 (5 bases). V shed 2 bases and J shed 6 bases, with 16 bases lying between them. Looked up from germline, CDR1 is SGHTA and CDR2 is FQGNSA. This CDR3 has 15 amino acids. The CDR3 DNA reads TGTGCCAGCAGCTTAACGGGCGGGGGAACAGCTGAAGCTTTCTTT. Its protein is CASSLTGGGTAEAFF.

This clonotype came up a few times. The genes are TRBV18 and TRBJ1-4; the match to TRBD1 covers 8 bases. In germline, CDR1 is KGHSH, CDR2 LQKENI. Losses at the gene ends were 3 bases for V and 7 bases for J; bases not matched to a gene: 4. The CDR3 has 14 amino acids. The CDR3: CASSPLGTGEKLFF. The CDR3 DNA reads TGTGCCAGCTCACCTCTTGGGACAGGTGAAAAACTGTTTTTT. The full variable domain, in which reference TRBV18 and TRBJ1-4 provide the parts outside the CDR3, is NAGVMQNPRHLVRRRGQEARLRCSPMKGHSHVYWYRQLPEEGLKFMVYLQKENIIDESGMPKERFSAEFPKEGPSILRIQQVVRGDSAAYFCASSPLGTGEKLFFGSGTQLSVL.

This clonotype occurred many times. This chain joins TRBV5-1 and TRBJ1-1; D unresolved. There are 14 residues in the CDR3. CDR1 is SGHRS and CDR2 is YFSETQ in the germline V gene. V was clipped by 4 bases and J by 1 base, with 11 bases between them. CDR3 sequence reads: CASSVSVGNTEAFF. The CDR3 DNA follows: TGCGCCAGCAGCGTGTCAGTAGGGAACACTGAAGCTTTCTTT.

This clonotype occurred many times. The J gene is TRBJ2-1, the V gene TRBV29-1, with 10 bases aligning to TRBD2. Unmatched junction bases numbered 15, after V lost 4 bases and J lost 9 bases. From germline, CDR1 is SQVTM and CDR2 ANQGSEA. The length of the CDR3 is 16 residues. CDR3 nucleotides: TGCAGCGTTGCCTCACGCGGTCTAGCGGGAGAAGGTGAGCAGTTCTTC. Amino acid sequence: CSVASRGLAGEGEQFF.

This clonotype was counted at least ten times. The chain recombines TRBV5-1 with TRBJ2-1, with 11 positions matching TRBD1. This CDR3 comprises 17 residues. The trim removed 7 bases at V and 7 bases at J, leaving 16 bases unmatched. The V gene's germline CDR1 is SGHRS and CDR2 YFSETQ. CDR3 sequence: CASLPGQGARDANEQFF. Here the CDR3 DNA reads TGCGCCAGCCTTCCCGGACAGGGGGCGCGGGATGCGAATGAGCAGTTCTTC. Supplemented by reference TRBV5-1 and TRBJ2-1, the full variable domain reads KAGVTQTPRYLIKTRGQQVTLSCSPISGHRSVSWYQQTPGQGLQFLFEYFSETQRNKGNFPGRFSGRQFSNSRSEMNVSTLELGDSALYLCASLPGQGARDANEQFFGPGTRLTVL.

This clonotype was picked up a small number of times. The rearrangement links TRBV7-2 to TRBJ2-7; D is unresolved. The germline gives CDR1 SGHTA, CDR2 FQGNSA. V lost 2 bases and J 0 bases, leaving 8 bases between the germline ends. The CDR3 loop spans 14 amino acids. CDR3: CASSLYGTSYEQYF. In DNA form, the CDR3 reads TGTGCCAGCAGCTTATACGGAACCTCCTACGAGCAGTACTTC. The whole variable domain, filled in from reference TRBV7-2 and TRBJ2-7, reads GAGVSQSPSNKVTEKGKDVELRCDPISGHTALYWYRQSLGQGLEFLIYFQGNSAPDKSGLPSDRFSAERTGGSVSTLTIQRTQQEDSAVYLCASSLYGTSYEQYFGPGTRLTVT.

The V call is TRBV5-8, the J call TRBJ2-5, with D perhaps TRBD1 (5 bases). V was cut by 9 bases and J by 0 bases, with 24 bases left in between. CDR3 size: 17 residues. Germline V gene sequence: CDR1 SGHTS, CDR2 YDEGEE. CDR3 amino acids: CANNYRQLRHYQETQYF. CDR3 in DNA: TGTGCCAACAACTACAGACAGCTACGCCATTACCAAGAGACCCAGTACTTC.

There are a few counts of this clonotype. The chain employs TRBV12-3 or TRBV12-4 and TRBJ1-3; D possibly corresponds to TRBD1 (5 bases). V lost 3 bases to trimming and J lost 4 bases, with 7 bases between them. This CDR3 is built from 13 residues. The CDR3 DNA follows: TGTGCCAGCAGTTTGACAGTCGGAAACACCATATATTTT. Its protein is CASSLTVGNTIYF.

This clonotype has more than one count but fewer than ten. The gene calls are TRBV7-9 and TRBJ2-7; tentatively, D is TRBD2 (5 bases). V lost 5 bases, J lost 2 bases, and 16 bases lay in between. This CDR3 comprises 15 residues. Germline CDR1 is SEHNR and CDR2 is FQNEAQ (reference sequence). In DNA, the CDR3 is TGTGCCAGCAGCCTGGGGAGCTTCTACGCCTACGAGCAGTACTTC. This codes for CASSLGSFYAYEQYF.

There are many counts of this clonotype. The chain is built from TRBV5-1 and TRBJ2-5, with TRBD2 as a possible D gene (6 bases). The CDR3 sequence is 16 residues long. The ends were cut back, 0 bases at V and 1 base at J, with 13 bases in the middle. Germline loops: CDR1 SGHRS, CDR2 YFSETQ. CDR3 in amino acids: CASSLASGSRQETQYF. The CDR3 coding sequence is TGCGCCAGCAGCTTGGCTTCCGGGAGTCGCCAAGAGACCCAGTACTTC. Together with reference TRBV5-1 and TRBJ2-5, the CDR3 gives the full variable domain: KAGVTQTPRYLIKTRGQQVTLSCSPISGHRSVSWYQQTPGQGLQFLFEYFSETQRNKGNFPGRFSGRQFSNSRSEMNVSTLELGDSALYLCASSLASGSRQETQYFGPGTRLLVL.

CDR3 in amino acids: CASSSGREFGEQFF. The CDR3 DNA reads TGTGCCAGCAGCTCCGGGCGGGAGTTTGGCGAGCAGTTCTTC. J is TRBJ2-1 and V is TRBV5-5, with 7 bases aligning to TRBD2. The CDR3 has 14 amino acids. Germline CDR1 reads SGHKS; CDR2 reads YYEKEE (reference sequence). J lost 10 bases, V lost 3 bases, and 10 bases had no gene match.

This clonotype was counted a few times. The chain has TRBV29-1 and TRBJ2-3; D unclear. There are 10 residues in the CDR3. With 7 bases removed from V and 9 bases from J, the gap between germline ends came to 11 bases. The germline V gene has CDR1 SQVTM and CDR2 ANQGSEA. Written as DNA, the CDR3 is TGCAGCGCTTATAGTATAACGCAGTATTTT. Translation: CSAYSITQYF.

This clonotype was detected many times. This rearrangement joins TRBV20-1 to TRBJ2-5; D unclear. Germline CDR1 reads DFQATT; CDR2 reads SNEGSKA (reference sequence). The length of the CDR3 is 14 residues. The ends were cut back, 6 bases at V and 1 base at J, with 15 bases in the middle. The CDR3 spells CSATVGPLQETQYF. CDR3 DNA sequence: TGCAGTGCAACCGTCGGACCGCTCCAAGAGACCCAGTACTTC.

This clonotype appeared a few times. The chain joins TRBV5-1 to TRBJ2-1; tentatively, D is TRBD2 (6 bases). This CDR3 has 16 amino acids. Germline CDR1 is SGHRS and CDR2 is YFSETQ. The germline V and J ends were trimmed by 3 bases and 0 bases, with 13 bases remaining between them. The CDR3 nucleotides are TGCGCCAGCAGCTGGAGGGGCCGGAGCTCCTACAATGAGCAGTTCTTC. Encoded protein: CASSWRGRSSYNEQFF.